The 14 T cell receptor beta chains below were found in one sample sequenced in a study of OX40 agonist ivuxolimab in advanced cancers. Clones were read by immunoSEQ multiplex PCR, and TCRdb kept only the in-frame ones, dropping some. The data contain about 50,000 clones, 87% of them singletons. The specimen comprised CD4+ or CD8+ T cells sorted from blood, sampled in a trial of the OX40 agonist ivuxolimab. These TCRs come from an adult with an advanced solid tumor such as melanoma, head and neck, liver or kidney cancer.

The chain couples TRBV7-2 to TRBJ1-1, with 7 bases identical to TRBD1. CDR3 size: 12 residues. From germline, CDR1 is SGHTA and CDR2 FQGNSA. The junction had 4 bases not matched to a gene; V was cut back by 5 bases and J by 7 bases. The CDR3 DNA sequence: TGTGCCAGCAGCCGGGACAGTTTTGAAGCTTTCTTT. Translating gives CASSRDSFEAFF.

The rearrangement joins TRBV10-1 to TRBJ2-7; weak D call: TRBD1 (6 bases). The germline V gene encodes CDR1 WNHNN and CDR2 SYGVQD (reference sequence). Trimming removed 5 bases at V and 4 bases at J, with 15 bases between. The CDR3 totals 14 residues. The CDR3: CASSLSAGAYEQYF. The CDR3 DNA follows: TGCGCCAGCAGTTTATCGGCAGGGGCTTACGAGCAGTACTTC.

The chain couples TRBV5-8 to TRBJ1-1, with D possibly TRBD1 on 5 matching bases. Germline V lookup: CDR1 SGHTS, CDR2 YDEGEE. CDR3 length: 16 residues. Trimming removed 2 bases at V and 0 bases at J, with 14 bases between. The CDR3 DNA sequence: TGTGCCAGCAGCTTCGGGGGTAGAGGCATGAACACTGAAGCTTTCTTT. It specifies CASSFGGRGMNTEAFF.

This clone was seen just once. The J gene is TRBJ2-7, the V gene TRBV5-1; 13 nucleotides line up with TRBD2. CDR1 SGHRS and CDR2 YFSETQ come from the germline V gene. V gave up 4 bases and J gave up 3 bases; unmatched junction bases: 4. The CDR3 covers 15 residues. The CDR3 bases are TGCGCCAGCAGCCAGGGACTAGCGGGAAGCTACGAGCAGTACTTC. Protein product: CASSQGLAGSYEQYF.

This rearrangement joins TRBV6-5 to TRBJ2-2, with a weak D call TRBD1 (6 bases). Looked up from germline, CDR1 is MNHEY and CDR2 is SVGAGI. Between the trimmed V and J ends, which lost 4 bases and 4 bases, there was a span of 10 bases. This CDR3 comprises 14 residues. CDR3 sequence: CASSSTGSTGELFF. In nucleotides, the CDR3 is TGTGCCAGCAGTTCCACAGGGTCCACCGGGGAGCTGTTTTTT.

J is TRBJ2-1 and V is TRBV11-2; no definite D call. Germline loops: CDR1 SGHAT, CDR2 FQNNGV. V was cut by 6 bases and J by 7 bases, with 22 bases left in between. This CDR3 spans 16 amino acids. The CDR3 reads CASSPVAPSPINEQFF. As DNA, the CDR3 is TGTGCCAGCAGTCCCGTTGCGCCTAGTCCGATTAATGAGCAGTTCTTC.

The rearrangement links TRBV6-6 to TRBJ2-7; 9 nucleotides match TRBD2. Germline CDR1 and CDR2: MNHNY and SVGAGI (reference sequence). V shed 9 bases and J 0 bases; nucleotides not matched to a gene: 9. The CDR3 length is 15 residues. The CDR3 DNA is TGTGCCAGTTCCGCGGCGGGAGGGTTCTCCTACGAGCAGTACTTC. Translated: CASSAAGGFSYEQYF.

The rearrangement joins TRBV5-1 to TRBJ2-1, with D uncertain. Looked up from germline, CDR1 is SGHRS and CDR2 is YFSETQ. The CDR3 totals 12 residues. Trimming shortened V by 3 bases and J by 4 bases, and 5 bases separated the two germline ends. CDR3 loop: CASSWQYNEQFF. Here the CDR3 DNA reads TGCGCCAGCAGCTGGCAGTACAATGAGCAGTTCTTC.

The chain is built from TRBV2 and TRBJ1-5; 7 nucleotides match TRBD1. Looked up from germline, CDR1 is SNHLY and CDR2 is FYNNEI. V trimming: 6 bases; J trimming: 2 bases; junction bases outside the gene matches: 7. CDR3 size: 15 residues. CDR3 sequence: CASSATGDGNQPQHF. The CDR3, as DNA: TGTGCCAGCAGCGCAACAGGGGACGGCAATCAGCCCCAGCATTTT. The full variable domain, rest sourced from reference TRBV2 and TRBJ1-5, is EPEVTQTPSHQVTQMGQEVILRCVPISNHLYFYWYRQILGQKVEFLVSFYNNEISEKSEIFDDQFSVERPDGSNFTLKIRSTKLEDSAMYFCASSATGDGNQPQHFGDGTRLSIL.

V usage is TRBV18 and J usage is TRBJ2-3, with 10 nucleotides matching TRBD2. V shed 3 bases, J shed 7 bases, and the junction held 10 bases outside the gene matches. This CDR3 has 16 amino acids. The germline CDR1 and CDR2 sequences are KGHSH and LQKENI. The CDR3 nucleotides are TGTGCCAGCTCACCTTGGCCCGAAGCGGGGGGGAATACGCAGTATTTT. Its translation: CASSPWPEAGGNTQYF.

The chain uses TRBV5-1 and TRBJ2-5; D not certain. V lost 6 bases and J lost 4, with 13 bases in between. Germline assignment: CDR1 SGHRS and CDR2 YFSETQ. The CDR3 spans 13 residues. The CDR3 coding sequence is TGCGCCAGCACAGAGGCGCTCCGAGAGACCCAGTACTTC. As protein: CASTEALRETQYF.

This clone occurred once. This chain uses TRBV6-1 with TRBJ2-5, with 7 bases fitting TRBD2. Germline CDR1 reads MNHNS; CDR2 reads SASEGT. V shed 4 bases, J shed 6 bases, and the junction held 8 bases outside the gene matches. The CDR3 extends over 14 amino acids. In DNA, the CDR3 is TGTGCCAGCAGTGTGGTGGGGGGGAGAAAGACCCAGTACTTC. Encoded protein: CASSVVGGRKTQYF.

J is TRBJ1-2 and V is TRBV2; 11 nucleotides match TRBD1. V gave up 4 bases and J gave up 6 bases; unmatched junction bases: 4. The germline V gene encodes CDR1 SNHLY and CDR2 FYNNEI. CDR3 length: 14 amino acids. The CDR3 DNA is TGTGCCAGCAGTGTAGGGACAGGGGGAAATGGCTACACCTTC. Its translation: CASSVGTGGNGYTF.

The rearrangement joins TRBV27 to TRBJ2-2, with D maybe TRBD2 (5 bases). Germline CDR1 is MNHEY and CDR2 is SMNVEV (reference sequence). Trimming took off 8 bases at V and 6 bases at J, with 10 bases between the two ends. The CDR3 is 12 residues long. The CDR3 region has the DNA TGTGCCAGCCACGCCGGGGCCGGGGAGCTGTTTTTT. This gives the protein CASHAGAGELFF.